This T cell receptor beta chain appears in the sequencing data of a study of blood T cell repertoires in COVID-19. CDR1 is LNHDA and CDR2 is SQIVND in the germline V gene (reference sequence). This CDR3 spans 15 amino acids. V was cut by 5 bases and J by 2 bases, with 13 bases left in between. Generated by immunoSEQ multiplex PCR, the TCRdb table keeps only in-frame clones and is missing some. The sample lists 450,000 or so clones, less than 95% occurring once. The specimen was PBMCs or T cells enriched from blood (not recorded which). This TCR was recovered from a man aged 18-30 years who had recovered from COVID-19. This chain connects TRBV19 to TRBJ2-1; D may be TRBD2 (5 bases). This chain's CDR3 is CASSSLRTAYNEQFF. The CDR3 nucleotides are TGTGCCAGTAGTTCCCTGAGGACTGCCTACAATGAGCAGTTCTTC.